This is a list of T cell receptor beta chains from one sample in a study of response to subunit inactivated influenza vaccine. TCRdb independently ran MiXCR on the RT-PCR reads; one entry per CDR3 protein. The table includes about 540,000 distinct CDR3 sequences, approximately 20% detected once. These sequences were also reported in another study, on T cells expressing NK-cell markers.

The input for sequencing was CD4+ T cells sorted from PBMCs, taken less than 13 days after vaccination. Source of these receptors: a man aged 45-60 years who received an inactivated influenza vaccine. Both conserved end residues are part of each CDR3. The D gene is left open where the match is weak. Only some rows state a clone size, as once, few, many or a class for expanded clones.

cdr3_nt: TGTGCCAGCAGCCCGGGACATCTGGGGGCCCAGTACTTC; cdr3_aa: CASSPGHLGAQYF; d_call: -; clone_size: -; v_call: TRBV7-2; j_call: TRBJ2-5
cdr3_nt: TGTGCCACCAGTGGATTGGGACAGGGTGCCGAGCAGTACTTC; cdr3_aa: CATSGLGQGAEQYF; d_call: TRBD1; clone_size: -; v_call: TRBV24-1; j_call: TRBJ2-7
cdr3_nt: TGTGCCAGCAGCTTGCAGGAAATCATCTATGGCTACACCTTC; cdr3_aa: CASSLQEIIYGYTF; d_call: -; clone_size: -; v_call: TRBV7-9; j_call: TRBJ1-2
cdr3_nt: TGCAGTGCTAGAGGAGCAGGGGGCTTGTACGAGCAGTACTTC; cdr3_aa: CSARGAGGLYEQYF; d_call: TRBD1; clone_size: few; v_call: TRBV20-1; j_call: TRBJ2-7
cdr3_nt: TGTGCCAGCAGTTACTCTGGAGCGGGAGGGGTCCGAGATACGCAGTATTTT; cdr3_aa: CASSYSGAGGVRDTQYF; d_call: TRBD2; clone_size: many; v_call: TRBV6-2/TRBV6-3; j_call: TRBJ2-3
cdr3_nt: TGTGCCAGCAGCTTATTGCCCCGGAGCGGGAGGGCCCTGGATACGCAGTATTTT; cdr3_aa: CASSLLPRSGRALDTQYF; d_call: TRBD2; clone_size: few; v_call: TRBV11-1; j_call: TRBJ2-3
cdr3_nt: TGTGCCAGCAGTTACGGCCGGAATAGGGAGCAGTACTTC; cdr3_aa: CASSYGRNREQYF; d_call: -; clone_size: -; v_call: TRBV6-5; j_call: TRBJ2-7
cdr3_nt: TGTGCCAGCAGCTTAGGCCTAGCGGGAGCATTTGAGCAGTTCTTC; cdr3_aa: CASSLGLAGAFEQFF; d_call: TRBD2; clone_size: few; v_call: TRBV11-2; j_call: TRBJ2-1
cdr3_nt: TGTGCCAGCAGCGAGGGGGTCACTGAAGCTTTCTTT; cdr3_aa: CASSEGVTEAFF; d_call: -; clone_size: few; v_call: TRBV12-3/TRBV12-4; j_call: TRBJ1-1
cdr3_nt: TGTGCCAGCAGCCAAGATCCTAGCGTGTCCTTGTGGTACTTC; cdr3_aa: CASSQDPSVSLWYF; d_call: -; clone_size: few; v_call: TRBV4-2; j_call: TRBJ2-7
cdr3_nt: TGTGCCAGCAGTTTATGGATAAGAGGGAACTATGGCTACACCTTC; cdr3_aa: CASSLWIRGNYGYTF; d_call: -; clone_size: few; v_call: TRBV28; j_call: TRBJ1-2
cdr3_nt: TGTGCCAGCAGTCGCCGCCCTAGCGGGGGGTACTACGAGCAGTACTTC; cdr3_aa: CASSRRPSGGYYEQYF; d_call: TRBD2; clone_size: once; v_call: TRBV6-1; j_call: TRBJ2-7
cdr3_nt: TGTGCCAGCAGCTCCCGAAGGGTTGGATTTGGCTACACCTTC; cdr3_aa: CASSSRRVGFGYTF; d_call: -; clone_size: few; v_call: TRBV12-3/TRBV12-4; j_call: TRBJ1-2
cdr3_nt: TGCGCCAGCAGCCAACTCGGAGTGAAAGAGACCCAGTACTTC; cdr3_aa: CASSQLGVKETQYF; d_call: -; clone_size: few; v_call: TRBV4-1; j_call: TRBJ2-5
cdr3_nt: TGCGCCAGCAGCTGGGCCGGTCGCACCTACGAGCAGTACTTC; cdr3_aa: CASSWAGRTYEQYF; d_call: -; clone_size: -; v_call: TRBV5-1; j_call: TRBJ2-7
cdr3_nt: TGTGCCAGCGCGGTCGGGTTTTCTGGGGCCAACGTCCTGACTTTC; cdr3_aa: CASAVGFSGANVLTF; d_call: -; clone_size: -; v_call: TRBV28; j_call: TRBJ2-6
cdr3_nt: TGTGCCAGCAGCTTGCGACAGGGAACTACTGAAGCTTTCTTT; cdr3_aa: CASSLRQGTTEAFF; d_call: TRBD1; clone_size: few; v_call: TRBV7-2; j_call: TRBJ1-1
cdr3_nt: TGTGCCAGCAGCGCCATGACAGGTACCTCCTACAATGAGCAGTTCTTC; cdr3_aa: CASSAMTGTSYNEQFF; d_call: -; clone_size: few; v_call: TRBV9; j_call: TRBJ2-1
cdr3_nt: TGTGCCAGCAGCTTATTCGGGGGGAGCACAGATACGCAGTATTTT; cdr3_aa: CASSLFGGSTDTQYF; d_call: TRBD2; clone_size: -; v_call: TRBV7-2; j_call: TRBJ2-3
cdr3_nt: TGCAGTGCTACCCAGGGACTAGCGGGAGTCGGCGAGCAGTACTTC; cdr3_aa: CSATQGLAGVGEQYF; d_call: TRBD2; clone_size: -; v_call: TRBV20-1; j_call: TRBJ2-7
cdr3_nt: TGCAGTCTCCGGGACAGGGGAACGTACAATGAGCAGTTCTTC; cdr3_aa: CSLRDRGTYNEQFF; d_call: TRBD1; clone_size: -; v_call: TRBV20-1; j_call: TRBJ2-1
cdr3_nt: TGCAGCGTTGACATTTTCGGGCCTAGCGGGATCTATGAGCAGTTCTTC; cdr3_aa: CSVDIFGPSGIYEQFF; d_call: TRBD2; clone_size: few; v_call: TRBV29-1; j_call: TRBJ2-1
cdr3_nt: TGTGCCAGCAGTTCTGACAGGGTCCACGAGCAGTACTTC; cdr3_aa: CASSSDRVHEQYF; d_call: TRBD1; clone_size: few; v_call: TRBV12-3/TRBV12-4; j_call: TRBJ2-7
cdr3_nt: TGCGCCAGCAGCTGGAACAGGAACACCGGGGAGCTGTTTTTT; cdr3_aa: CASSWNRNTGELFF; d_call: -; clone_size: few; v_call: TRBV5-1; j_call: TRBJ2-2
cdr3_nt: TGCAGTGCTAGAGCATCCGAAGTCCGGACGACCCTTTTT; cdr3_aa: CSARASEVRTTLF; d_call: -; clone_size: -; v_call: TRBV20-1; j_call: TRBJ2-3
cdr3_nt: TGCGCCAGCAGCAAGGGACAGGGCAACGAGCAGTACTTC; cdr3_aa: CASSKGQGNEQYF; d_call: TRBD1; clone_size: many; v_call: TRBV5-1; j_call: TRBJ2-7
cdr3_nt: TGTGCCACCAGCATAACGGACACGGGACTGTACGAGCAGTACTTC; cdr3_aa: CATSITDTGLYEQYF; d_call: -; clone_size: -; v_call: TRBV15; j_call: TRBJ2-7
cdr3_nt: TGTGCCAGCAGTCCGAGGAGGAGCAGGTCACAAGAGACCCAGTACTTC; cdr3_aa: CASSPRRSRSQETQYF; d_call: -; clone_size: -; v_call: TRBV6-2/TRBV6-3; j_call: TRBJ2-5
cdr3_nt: TGTGCCAGTAGTATAGGTGACAAAACCTACGAGCAGTACTTC; cdr3_aa: CASSIGDKTYEQYF; d_call: -; clone_size: -; v_call: TRBV19; j_call: TRBJ2-7
cdr3_nt: TGCGCCAGCAGCTGGGACGGCAGCTATGGCTACACCTTC; cdr3_aa: CASSWDGSYGYTF; d_call: -; clone_size: -; v_call: TRBV5-1; j_call: TRBJ1-2
cdr3_nt: TGCGCCAGCAGCTTGGTAATAAGAGGCAATGAGCAGTTCTTC; cdr3_aa: CASSLVIRGNEQFF; d_call: -; clone_size: few; v_call: TRBV5-1; j_call: TRBJ2-1
cdr3_nt: TGTGCCAGCAGCCTTTTTAGGGCTAGCGGGAACACAGATACGCAGTATTTT; cdr3_aa: CASSLFRASGNTDTQYF; d_call: TRBD2; clone_size: few; v_call: TRBV7-2; j_call: TRBJ2-3
cdr3_nt: TGTGCCAGCAGTTTAGGGACTACATACAATGAGCAGTTCTTC; cdr3_aa: CASSLGTTYNEQFF; d_call: -; clone_size: many; v_call: TRBV12-3/TRBV12-4; j_call: TRBJ2-1
cdr3_nt: TGTGCCAGCAGCCAAGCGTTCGGGGGGGCGGTAAATGAGCAGTTCTTC; cdr3_aa: CASSQAFGGAVNEQFF; d_call: TRBD2; clone_size: -; v_call: TRBV4-2; j_call: TRBJ2-1
cdr3_nt: TGTGCCAGCAGCGCCCGAGGGATCCCGTGGCTGTTTTTT; cdr3_aa: CASSARGIPWLFF; d_call: -; clone_size: -; v_call: TRBV21-1; j_call: TRBJ2-2
cdr3_nt: TGTGCCACCAGTGATAGCGATGGGCGGAACTCCTACGAGCAGTACTTC; cdr3_aa: CATSDSDGRNSYEQYF; d_call: -; clone_size: -; v_call: TRBV24-1; j_call: TRBJ2-7
cdr3_nt: TGTGCCAGCAGTTTCGGGACAGGGGGCAATCAGCCCCAGCATTTT; cdr3_aa: CASSFGTGGNQPQHF; d_call: TRBD1; clone_size: -; v_call: TRBV27; j_call: TRBJ1-5
cdr3_nt: TGTGCCAGCAGCGTAGATCTAGCGGCCGCCAGCGAGCAGTACTTC; cdr3_aa: CASSVDLAAASEQYF; d_call: TRBD2; clone_size: -; v_call: TRBV9; j_call: TRBJ2-7
cdr3_nt: TGTGCCAGCGGGTGGACTAGCAACAATGAGCAGTTCTTC; cdr3_aa: CASGWTSNNEQFF; d_call: TRBD2; clone_size: -; v_call: TRBV12-3/TRBV12-4; j_call: TRBJ2-1
cdr3_nt: TGTGCCAGCAGTTTATCCCAGGTAGCAGCGCAGTATTTT; cdr3_aa: CASSLSQVAAQYF; d_call: -; clone_size: -; v_call: TRBV28; j_call: TRBJ2-3
cdr3_nt: TGTGCCACCGGGACACTTACAGATACGCAGTATTTT; cdr3_aa: CATGTLTDTQYF; d_call: -; clone_size: few; v_call: TRBV12-3/TRBV12-4; j_call: TRBJ2-3
cdr3_nt: TGTGCCAGCAGCTTAGAGGGACAGGCAACCTACGAGCAGTACTTC; cdr3_aa: CASSLEGQATYEQYF; d_call: TRBD1; clone_size: -; v_call: TRBV11-2; j_call: TRBJ2-7
cdr3_nt: TGCAGTGCTAGTTCGGGGGCCGAGGTTAATCAGCCCCAGCATTTT; cdr3_aa: CSASSGAEVNQPQHF; d_call: -; clone_size: -; v_call: TRBV20-1; j_call: TRBJ1-5
cdr3_nt: TGCAGTGCTGGAAGGGCGGGAGGGTCCTACAATGAGCAGTTCTTC; cdr3_aa: CSAGRAGGSYNEQFF; d_call: TRBD2; clone_size: few; v_call: TRBV20-1; j_call: TRBJ2-1
cdr3_nt: TGCGCCAGCAGCCCGGACAGGGTGAGTGAGCAGTTCTTC; cdr3_aa: CASSPDRVSEQFF; d_call: TRBD1; clone_size: few; v_call: TRBV5-1; j_call: TRBJ2-1
cdr3_nt: TGCGCCAGCAGCCAATTGGTACAGGGGAACTATGGCTACACCTTC; cdr3_aa: CASSQLVQGNYGYTF; d_call: TRBD1; clone_size: -; v_call: TRBV4-3; j_call: TRBJ1-2
cdr3_nt: TGTGCCAGCAGAGAACGGGCCTCCGGGCGGGACTTCCACGAGCAGTACTTC; cdr3_aa: CASRERASGRDFHEQYF; d_call: -; clone_size: -; v_call: TRBV6-1; j_call: TRBJ2-7
cdr3_nt: TGTGCCAGCAGTACGAGACAGGGCCTAAATCAGCCCCAGCATTTT; cdr3_aa: CASSTRQGLNQPQHF; d_call: TRBD1; clone_size: few; v_call: TRBV12-3/TRBV12-4; j_call: TRBJ1-5
cdr3_nt: TGTGCCAGCAGCTTCCCCCCTTTGGGCCAGAAAGAGACCCAGTACTTC; cdr3_aa: CASSFPPLGQKETQYF; d_call: -; clone_size: -; v_call: TRBV7-9; j_call: TRBJ2-5
cdr3_nt: TGCAGTGCTAAACTAGCGGCAGGCACAGATACGCAGTATTTT; cdr3_aa: CSAKLAAGTDTQYF; d_call: TRBD2; clone_size: -; v_call: TRBV20-1; j_call: TRBJ2-3
cdr3_nt: TGTGCCAGCAGTTCTTTAAGTACCCAGTACTTC; cdr3_aa: CASSSLSTQYF; d_call: -; clone_size: -; v_call: TRBV6-2/TRBV6-3; j_call: TRBJ2-5
cdr3_nt: TGTGCCAGCACGTCCCAGTCGGGAGGGACCGGTACGCAGTATTTT; cdr3_aa: CASTSQSGGTGTQYF; d_call: TRBD2; clone_size: -; v_call: TRBV6-2/TRBV6-3; j_call: TRBJ2-3
cdr3_nt: TGTGCCAGCAGTATCCACACTGAAGCTTTCTTT; cdr3_aa: CASSIHTEAFF; d_call: -; clone_size: -; v_call: TRBV7-9; j_call: TRBJ1-1
cdr3_nt: TGTGCCATCACAAGGGGGGGCGATGAGCAGTTCTTC; cdr3_aa: CAITRGGDEQFF; d_call: -; clone_size: few; v_call: TRBV28; j_call: TRBJ2-1
cdr3_nt: TGCGCCAGCAGCCACGACAGGGAGGTAAATTCACCCCTCCACTTT; cdr3_aa: CASSHDREVNSPLHF; d_call: TRBD1; clone_size: -; v_call: TRBV5-1; j_call: TRBJ1-6
cdr3_nt: TGTGCCAGCAGTGCCGGGACAGGCGGGTTCACTGAAGCTTTCTTT; cdr3_aa: CASSAGTGGFTEAFF; d_call: TRBD1; clone_size: few; v_call: TRBV25-1; j_call: TRBJ1-1
cdr3_nt: TGTGCCAGCAGCCCTACTAAGGTAGATACGCAGTATTTT; cdr3_aa: CASSPTKVDTQYF; d_call: -; clone_size: few; v_call: TRBV4-2; j_call: TRBJ2-3